Listed below are T cell receptor beta chains from one sample, sequenced in a study of human T cells and chemical hapten exposure. MiXCR was run by TCRdb on the RACE reads, yielding one entry per CDR3 protein. The sample yields tens of thousands of distinct CDR3 sequences, around 10% seen once. Material: whole blood, obtained in connection with sensitization to the hapten diphenylcyclopropenone (DPC). All receptors come from a woman aged 45-65 years with alopecia areata. Some clones in this sample may be carry-over from other donors' samples. CDR3s include the opening cysteine and the closing phenylalanine or tryptophan. A D gene is named only where the DNA matches it firmly. Where a row states a size, it is once, few, many or the class of an expanded clone; other rows omit it.

V gene	CDR3 length	clone size	J gene	D gene	CDR3 DNA	CDR3 protein
TRBV25-1	17	.	TRBJ2-3	.	TGTGCCATTCCAACTCTGGTCAGGGCGGGTTCTTCCGATACGCAGTATTTT	CAIPTLVRAGSSDTQYF
TRBV7-2	20	.	TRBJ2-3	.	TGTGCCAGCAGCTTACCCTCCGGGTCCGCAGGCCTAACTAGCACAGATACGCAGTATTTT	CASSLPSGSAGLTSTDTQYF
TRBV10-2	13	.	TRBJ1-2	.	TGCGCCAGCAGCTCGACGACAACCTATGGCTACACCTTC	CASSSTTTYGYTF
TRBV7-9	13	.	TRBJ2-7	TRBD2	TGTGCCAGCAGCAAATACCGGGGGGGCGAGCAGTACTTC	CASSKYRGGEQYF
TRBV29-1	14	many	TRBJ2-7	TRBD1	TGCAGCGTTGCGACGTTTGGGACAGGGGAAGAGCAGTACTTC	CSVATFGTGEEQYF
TRBV4-3	13	many	TRBJ2-7	.	TGCGCCAGCAGCCAAGATATGGGCTACGAGCAGTACTTC	CASSQDMGYEQYF
TRBV6-5	17	many	TRBJ2-3	.	TGTGCCAGCAGTTATTCAACAGGGTCCCTAGCACAGATCTTGCAGTATTTT	CASSYSTGSLAQILQYF
TRBV6-5	15	many	TRBJ1-6	.	TGTGCCAGCAGTTACTCGAACAGGCCCAATTCACCCCTCCACTTT	CASSYSNRPNSPLHF
TRBV2	12	few	TRBJ1-1	.	TGTGCCAGCAGTGAACCTACCGCCAAAGCTTTCTTT	CASSEPTAKAFF
TRBV28	13	.	TRBJ1-1	TRBD1	TGTGCCAGTACCGGGACAGGGGCTCTCGGTGCTTTCTTT	CASTGTGALGAFF
TRBV20-1	15	.	TRBJ1-5	.	TGCAGTGCTAGAAGGACGGAAATTAGCAATCAGCCCCAGCATTTT	CSARRTEISNQPQHF
TRBV28	13	.	TRBJ1-1	TRBD1	TGTGCCAGCAGCTCCGGACAGGGCTCTGAAGCTTTCTTT	CASSSGQGSEAFF
TRBV6-5	15	.	TRBJ2-1	.	TGTGCCAGTAGTCTCAGGGGGGTTAGGTACAATGAGCAGTTCTTC	CASSLRGVRYNEQFF
TRBV20-1	14	.	TRBJ1-5	.	TGCAGTGCTAGAGATTCCGCCGGCAATCAGCCCCAGCATTTT	CSARDSAGNQPQHF
TRBV20-1	11	many	TRBJ2-1	.	TGCAGTGCTAGCCCCTACAATGAGCAGTTCTTC	CSASPYNEQFF
TRBV29-1	13	few	TRBJ2-5	TRBD1	TGCAGCGTGGAGACAGGGTCTCAAGAGACCCAGTACTTC	CSVETGSQETQYF
TRBV27	13	.	TRBJ2-3	.	TGTGCCAGCAGTTCACCCCTATCCGCTACGCAGTATTTT	CASSSPLSATQYF
TRBV12-3/TRBV12-4	15	.	TRBJ1-5	.	TGTGCCAGCAGTACGACCGGGACATCAAATCAGCCCCAGCATTTT	CASSTTGTSNQPQHF
TRBV24-1	17	many	TRBJ2-5	.	TGTGCCACCAGTGATTTTGGTCGGGGAATGGTAAGAGAGACCCAGTACTTC	CATSDFGRGMVRETQYF
TRBV6-1	13	many	TRBJ1-1	.	TGTGCCAGCGCCCTTGTCAGGGAGGCTGAAGCTTTCTTT	CASALVREAEAFF
TRBV6-4	15	many	TRBJ2-2	TRBD2	TGTGCCAGCAGTGGGTCTAGCGGTCCCACCGGGGAGCTGTTTTTT	CASSGSSGPTGELFF
TRBV6-5	15	few	TRBJ2-3	.	TGTGCCAGCAGCCGACAGACATTGCTCACAGATACGCAGTATTTT	CASSRQTLLTDTQYF
TRBV5-1	15	.	TRBJ2-1	TRBD2	TGCGCCAGCAGCTCCAGACTAGCGGGGGGCAATGAGCAGTTCTTC	CASSSRLAGGNEQFF
TRBV20-1	15	.	TRBJ2-7	TRBD1	TGCAGTGCTAGCTCCCGGGGGACAGGGGCCTACGAGCAGTACTTC	CSASSRGTGAYEQYF
TRBV28	17	many	TRBJ2-1	TRBD2	TGTGCCAGCAAGGGACTAGCGGGCCAAAGCTCCTACAATGAGCAGTTCTTC	CASKGLAGQSSYNEQFF
TRBV18	12	many	TRBJ2-1	.	TGTGCCAGCTCACCGAGGATGGATGAGCAGTTCTTC	CASSPRMDEQFF
TRBV6-6	11	many	TRBJ2-1	.	TGTGCCAGCAGTTCGACGATTGAGCAGTTCTTC	CASSSTIEQFF
TRBV20-1	13	.	TRBJ1-5	.	TGCAGTGCTAGAGAGCAGGGTGATCAGCCCCAGCATTTT	CSAREQGDQPQHF
TRBV6-5	15	many	TRBJ2-7	TRBD1	TGTGCCAGCAGTTACTCGGGGACAGGGCACTACGAGCAGTACTTC	CASSYSGTGHYEQYF
TRBV7-9	14	few	TRBJ2-3	.	TGTGCCAGCAGCGTGGACTCTAGCACAGATACGCAGTATTTT	CASSVDSSTDTQYF
TRBV12-3/TRBV12-4	11	.	TRBJ2-7	.	TGTGCCAGCGGATTCCTCTGGGAGCAGTACTTC	CASGFLWEQYF
TRBV11-3	14	many	TRBJ2-3	.	TGTGCCAGCAGCCCTGGTTTCAGCACAGATACGCAGTATTTT	CASSPGFSTDTQYF
TRBV3-1	15	many	TRBJ2-7	.	TGTGCCAGCAGCTTTGCCCCACAGGGTTCGTACGAGCAGTACTTC	CASSFAPQGSYEQYF
TRBV18	17	few	TRBJ1-6	TRBD1	TGTGCCAGCTCACCCGCAGTCTCGACAGGGGGCAGGGAACCCCTCCACTTT	CASSPAVSTGGREPLHF
TRBV2	14	few	TRBJ1-1	.	TGTGCCAGCAGCGCACAGGGCGGGAGACTTGAAGCTTTCTTT	CASSAQGGRLEAFF
TRBV12-3/TRBV12-4	15	many	TRBJ2-3	.	TGTGCCAGCAGTCCCTTCGAGGGTAGCACAGATACGCAGTATTTT	CASSPFEGSTDTQYF
TRBV5-1	15	.	TRBJ1-2	.	TGCGCCAGCAGCTCTAACGGGGAAATCAGGAGCAGCTACACCTTC	CASSSNGEIRSSYTF
TRBV5-4	15	.	TRBJ2-3	.	TGTGCCAGCCAATTACAGGGAAGCGGTACAGATACGCAGTATTTT	CASQLQGSGTDTQYF
TRBV4-3	15	many	TRBJ1-5	TRBD1	TGCGCCAGCAGCCAAGGAAGGACAGGGGTTCAGCCCCAGCATTTT	CASSQGRTGVQPQHF
TRBV5-1	15	.	TRBJ1-5	TRBD1	TGCGCCAGCAGCTGGGGGACAGGTGAATCCCAGCCCCAGCATTTT	CASSWGTGESQPQHF
TRBV12-3/TRBV12-4	12	many	TRBJ1-2	.	TGTGCCAGCAGGGGTGATATGGGTGGTCGCACCTTC	CASRGDMGGRTF
TRBV20-1	13	.	TRBJ2-3	.	TGCACCTGGCGGCGCAGGGCAGGAGATACGCAGTACTTT	CTWRRRAGDTQYF
TRBV6-2/TRBV6-3	16	many	TRBJ2-7	.	TGTGCCAGCAGGCCCCCCCAGGCCAGGAGCTCCTACGAGCAGTACTTC	CASRPPQARSSYEQYF
TRBV5-1	14	many	TRBJ1-1	.	TGCGCCAGCAGCTTGGGTGATTTGAACACTGAAGCTTTCTTT	CASSLGDLNTEAFF
TRBV11-2	14	many	TRBJ1-6	.	TGTGCCAGCAGCTTAGTAGATTATAATTCACCCCTCCACTTT	CASSLVDYNSPLHF